The sequence of this T cell receptor beta chain was determined in a study of CD8 T cells in ankylosing spondylitis. Whole-study results and caveats: CD8+ cells made up the disease-linked clones, which were relatively rare in peripheral blood. Existing reports had already noted some motif variants in reactive arthritis synovial fluid and blood. The study looked at matched synovial fluid samples from ankylosing spondylitis patients. Disease-linked clones were reported to be significantly enriched there. One TCR beta motif, made up of roughly eight highly homologous variants, appeared characteristic of ankylosing spondylitis blood.

As to this clonotype: Its matching antigen is unknown.

TCR beta libraries were made by quantitative 5'-RACE with molecular barcodes. TCRdb reprocessed the 5' RACE reads via MiXCR and lists one record per CDR3 protein. The data hold about 220,000 distinct CDR3 sequences, with 6% to 8.5% observed a single time. This sequence originates from a male donor with ankylosing spondylitis. Sequences were obtained from blood, either unsorted or a sorted T cell fraction (not recorded which).

This CDR3 reads CASSRTAFYEQYF. The DNA for the CDR3 is TGTGCCAGCAGTCGGACAGCCTTCTACGAGCAGTACTTC. V gene TRBV2 combines with J gene TRBJ2-7, with D maybe TRBD1 (6 bases). CDR1 and CDR2 from the germline V gene are SNHLY and FYNNEI. With 5 bases removed from V and 3 bases from J, the gap between germline ends came to 11 bases. This CDR3 spans 13 amino acids.